The sequence of this TCR beta chain was determined in a study of response to subunit inactivated influenza vaccine. A single record per CDR3 protein comes from TCRdb applying MiXCR to the RT-PCR reads. This table holds about 500,000 distinct CDR3 sequences, about 17% found once. The length of the CDR3 is 13 residues. The ends were cut back, 1 base at V and 4 bases at J, with 7 bases in the middle. The sample in question was CD4+ T cells sorted from PBMCs, obtained around 2 years after vaccination. The TCR sequence derives from a man aged 50 to 69 who received an inactivated influenza vaccine. The chain carries TRBV12-3 or TRBV12-4 and TRBJ1-2, with D possibly matching TRBD1 (5 bases). The CDR3 loop reads CASSLGDVYGYTF. Written as DNA, the CDR3 is TGTGCCAGCAGTTTAGGGGACGTCTATGGCTACACCTTC.